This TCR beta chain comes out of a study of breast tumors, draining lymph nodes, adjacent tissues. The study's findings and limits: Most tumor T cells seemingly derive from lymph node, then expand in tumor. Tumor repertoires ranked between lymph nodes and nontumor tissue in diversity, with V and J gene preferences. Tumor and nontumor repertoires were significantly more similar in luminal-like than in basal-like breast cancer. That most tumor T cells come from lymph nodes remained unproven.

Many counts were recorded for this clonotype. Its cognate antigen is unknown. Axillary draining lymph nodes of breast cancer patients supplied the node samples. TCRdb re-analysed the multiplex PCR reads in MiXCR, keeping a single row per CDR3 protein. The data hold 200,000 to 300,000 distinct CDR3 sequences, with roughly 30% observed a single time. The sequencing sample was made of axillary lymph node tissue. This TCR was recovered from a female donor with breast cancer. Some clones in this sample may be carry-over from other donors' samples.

CDR3 in amino acids: CASSDRGAGANVLTF. The CDR3 DNA follows: TGTGCCAGCAGTGACCGGGGAGCGGGGGCCAACGTCCTGACTTTC. The chain couples TRBV2 to TRBJ2-6; D possibly corresponds to TRBD2 (5 bases). The V gene lost 3 bases and the J gene lost 4 bases, with 10 bases spanning the gap. Germline assignment: CDR1 SNHLY and CDR2 FYNNEI. The CDR3 extends over 15 amino acids.